This record covers a single TCR beta chain. The entry originates in a study of blood T cell repertoires in COVID-19. Study information: T cells, B-cell-depleted T cells, or PBMCs provided the cDNA or gDNA that served as material.

The CDR3 is 13 residues long. V shed 5 bases, J shed 3 bases, and the junction held 1 base outside the gene matches. In germline, CDR1 is MNHEY, CDR2 SVGAGI. Sequencing was performed with immunoSEQ multiplex PCR; in TCRdb, only in-frame clones are kept and a portion is missing. The sample consists of 130,000 to 150,000 clones, 75% to 85% of them appearing once. This clonotype originated in a man aged 60-69 years with active or convalescent COVID-19. This rearrangement joins TRBV6-5 to TRBJ2-1, with 7 bases identical to TRBD1. What was sequenced was peripheral blood. CDR3 DNA: TGTGCCAGCAGTCGGACAGGCTACAATGAGCAGTTCTTC. This translates into CASSRTGYNEQFF.